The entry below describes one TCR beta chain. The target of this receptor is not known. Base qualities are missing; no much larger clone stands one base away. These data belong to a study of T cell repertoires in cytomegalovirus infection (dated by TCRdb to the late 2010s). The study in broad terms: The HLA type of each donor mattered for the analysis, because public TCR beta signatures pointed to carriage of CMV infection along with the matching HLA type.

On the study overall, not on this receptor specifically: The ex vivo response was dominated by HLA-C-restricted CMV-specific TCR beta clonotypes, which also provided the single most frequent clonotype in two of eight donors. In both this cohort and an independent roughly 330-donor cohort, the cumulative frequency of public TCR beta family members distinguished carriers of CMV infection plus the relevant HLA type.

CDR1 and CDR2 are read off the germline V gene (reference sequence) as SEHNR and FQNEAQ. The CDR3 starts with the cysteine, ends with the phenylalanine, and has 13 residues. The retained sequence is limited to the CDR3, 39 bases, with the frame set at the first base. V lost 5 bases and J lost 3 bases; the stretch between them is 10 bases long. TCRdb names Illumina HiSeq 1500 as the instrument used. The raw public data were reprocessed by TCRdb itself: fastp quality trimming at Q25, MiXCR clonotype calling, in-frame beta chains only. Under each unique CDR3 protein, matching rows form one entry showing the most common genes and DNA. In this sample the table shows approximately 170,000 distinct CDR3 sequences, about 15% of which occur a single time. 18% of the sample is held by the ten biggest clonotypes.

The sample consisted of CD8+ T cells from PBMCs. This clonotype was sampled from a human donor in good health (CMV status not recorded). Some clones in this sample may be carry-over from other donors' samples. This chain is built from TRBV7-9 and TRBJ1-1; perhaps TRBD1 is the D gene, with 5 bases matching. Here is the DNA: TGTGCCAGCAGCCCGGGGGGTTACACTGAAGCTTTCTTT. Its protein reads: CASSPGGYTEAFF.